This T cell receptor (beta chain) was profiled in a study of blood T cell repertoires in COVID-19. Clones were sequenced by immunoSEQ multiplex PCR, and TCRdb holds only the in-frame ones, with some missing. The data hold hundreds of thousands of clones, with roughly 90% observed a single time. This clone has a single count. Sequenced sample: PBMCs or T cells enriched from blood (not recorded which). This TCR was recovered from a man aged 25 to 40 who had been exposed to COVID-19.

Here the CDR3 reads CASSPGQGSLYGYTF. CDR3 bases: TGTGCCAGCAGTCCCGGACAGGGAAGCTTGTATGGCTACACCTTC. The chain carries TRBV3-1 (or the pseudogene TRBV3-2) and TRBJ1-2; TRBD1 matches 8 bases. The CDR3 covers 15 residues. Trimming at V came to 6 bases and at J to 5 bases, leaving 11 bases not matched to a gene. Germline V lookup: CDR1 LGHDT, CDR2 YNNKEL (reference sequence).